In this sample, the clone carrying this T cell receptor beta chain turned up once. Antigen unknown. This entry is derived from a study of Tregs in tolerant kidney transplant recipients. Study information: Sorting of CD4+CD25+CD127- cells followed approximately 3-day belatacept mixed lymphocyte reactions, sometimes with roughly 5-day graft donor restimulation. Sorting used antibodies to exclude donor cells. Overall study findings and caveats: The most relevant donor-specific Treg TCRbeta repertoire apparently came from expansion with activated donor B cells. The small number of patients limits these findings pending further validation.

Trimming at V came to 6 bases and at J to 1 base, leaving 10 bases not matched to a gene. The CDR3 runs to 19 residues. Germline loops: CDR1 SNHLY, CDR2 FYNNEI. Assay used: immunoSEQ multiplex PCR; TCRdb lists only in-frame clones, some missing. The table has 15,000 to 25,000 clones, around 71% seen once. The V and J genes are TRBV2 and TRBJ2-6; TRBD1 matches at 12 bases. This TCR was recovered from a human donor in good health. The specimen sequenced was Tregs from blood cultured with allogeneic cells. CDR3 protein: CASRIRPGQGASGANVLTF. The CDR3 DNA reads as TGTGCCAGCAGAATAAGACCGGGACAGGGGGCGTCTGGGGCCAACGTCCTGACTTTC.